Listed here are 11 T cell receptor beta chains from one sample, sequenced in a study of shared clonotypes between healthy human individuals. Clones were sequenced by immunoSEQ multiplex PCR, and TCRdb holds only the in-frame ones, with some missing. The repertoire has 2 million to 2.5 million clones, approximately 96% of them found once; the top ten carry around 0.13%. The specimen sequenced was naive CD4+ T cells sorted from blood. Described subset: CD45RA+ positively selected. Receptors originate from a man in his late teens or twenties in good health.

This chain uses TRBV25-1 with TRBJ2-5; 7 bases fit TRBD2. Germline V CDR1 and CDR2: MGHDK, SYGVNS. The CDR3 runs to 16 residues. V trimming: 5 bases; J trimming: 1 base; junction bases outside the gene matches: 10. Here the CDR3 DNA reads TGTGCCAGCAGTCGGGGGGTACCGGGGCCCCAAGAGACCCAGTACTTC. Its protein product is CASSRGVPGPQETQYF.

This clone has a single count. The gene calls are TRBV18 and TRBJ1-4; tentatively, D is TRBD1 (5 bases). With 3 bases removed from V and 7 bases from J, the gap between germline ends came to 9 bases. Germline V gene data show CDR1 as KGHSH and CDR2 as LQKENI. The CDR3 sequence is 13 residues long. This chain's CDR3 is CASSPPGTEKLFF. CDR3 bases: TGTGCCAGCTCACCGCCAGGGACTGAAAAACTGTTTTTT.

This chain connects TRBV28 to TRBJ1-5, with 12 bases matching TRBD1. The CDR3 runs to 16 residues. V was clipped by 5 bases and J by 6 bases; unmatched bases: 8. The germline CDR1 and CDR2 sequences are MDHEN and SYDVKM. The CDR3 here is CASSVSTGQGAQPQHF. CDR3 in DNA: TGTGCCAGCAGTGTAAGCACGGGACAGGGGGCTCAGCCCCAGCATTTT.

The chain carries TRBV4-1 and TRBJ2-2; weak D call: TRBD1 (6 bases). The germline V gene has CDR1 MGHRA and CDR2 YSYEKL. Between the trimmed V and J ends, which lost 1 base and 4 bases, there was a span of 10 bases. The CDR3 consists of 15 residues. CDR3 sequence: CASSQGQVITGELFF. The CDR3 nucleotides read TGCGCCAGCAGCCAAGGACAGGTTATCACCGGGGAGCTGTTTTTT.

The rearrangement links TRBV6-5 to TRBJ2-7; 7 nucleotides align to TRBD1. The CDR3 loop spans 14 amino acids. Germline V gene data show CDR1 as MNHEY and CDR2 as SVGAGI. The junction had 6 bases not matched to a gene; V was cut back by 6 bases and J by 1 base. This CDR3 is CASRHPGQSYEQYF. The CDR3, as DNA: TGTGCCAGCAGACATCCGGGACAGTCCTACGAGCAGTACTTC.

The V gene is TRBV4-1, the J gene TRBJ2-1; TRBD2 matches at 12 bases. Germline V gene data show CDR1 as MGHRA and CDR2 as YSYEKL. This CDR3 is 15 amino acids long. V lost 6 bases to trimming and J lost 7 bases; unmatched junction nucleotides: 7. CDR3 bases: TGCGCCAGCAGGCCCCCTAGCGGGGGGGCGAATGAGCAGTTCTTC. This encodes CASRPPSGGANEQFF.

The chain's CDR3 is CASSYSGQGTDTQYF. The CDR3 bases are TGTGCCAGCAGTTACTCGGGACAGGGAACAGATACGCAGTATTTT. This chain connects TRBV6-5 to TRBJ2-3; 9 bases align to TRBD1. Germline loops: CDR1 MNHEY, CDR2 SVGAGI. J gave up 3 bases and V 0 bases, and 1 base lay outside the gene matches. This CDR3 spans 15 amino acids.

J is TRBJ2-7 and V is TRBV27; D may be TRBD2 (7 bases). The length of the CDR3 is 15 residues. V lost 9 bases to trimming and J lost 1 base, with 19 bases between them. Germline CDR1 MNHEY, CDR2 SMNVEV (reference sequence). The CDR3: CASNRGGGTSYEQYF. For the CDR3, the DNA is TGTGCCAGTAATCGAGGGGGGGGCACGTCCTACGAGCAGTACTTC.

This clone has just one count. The chain recombines TRBV5-1 with TRBJ2-5, with TRBD2 matching 9 bases. Germline V gives CDR1 SGHRS, CDR2 YFSETQ. V lost 2 bases, J lost 4 bases, and 12 bases stayed unmatched. This CDR3 is built from 17 residues. CDR3 in DNA: TGCGCCAGCAGCTTTCAAGCGGGGGGCCCGGAGGGAGAGACCCAGTACTTC. Protein: CASSFQAGGPEGETQYF. Looking up the rest from reference TRBV5-1 and TRBJ2-5 gives the full variable domain: KAGVTQTPRYLIKTRGQQVTLSCSPISGHRSVSWYQQTPGQGLQFLFEYFSETQRNKGNFPGRFSGRQFSNSRSEMNVSTLELGDSALYLCASSFQAGGPEGETQYFGPGTRLLVL.

The chain recombines TRBV6-1 with TRBJ2-1, with 9 bases aligning to TRBD2. The V gene's germline CDR1 is MNHNS and CDR2 SASEGT. J gave up 9 bases and V 5 bases, and 11 bases lay outside the gene matches. The CDR3 is made up of 15 amino acids. The CDR3 loop is CASSSIAGVSTEQFF. In DNA form, the CDR3 reads TGTGCCAGCAGTTCAATAGCGGGAGTTTCGACTGAGCAGTTCTTC.

The V and J genes are TRBV10-3 and TRBJ2-2; D is possibly TRBD2 (6 bases). CDR1 and CDR2 (germline): ENHRY, SYGVKD. CDR3 length: 15 residues. V lost 2 bases to trimming and J lost 3 bases, with 10 bases between them. DNA of the CDR3: TGTGCCATCAGTGAGGGAGGGGCGGACACCGGGGAGCTGTTTTTT. Encoded protein: CAISEGGADTGELFF.